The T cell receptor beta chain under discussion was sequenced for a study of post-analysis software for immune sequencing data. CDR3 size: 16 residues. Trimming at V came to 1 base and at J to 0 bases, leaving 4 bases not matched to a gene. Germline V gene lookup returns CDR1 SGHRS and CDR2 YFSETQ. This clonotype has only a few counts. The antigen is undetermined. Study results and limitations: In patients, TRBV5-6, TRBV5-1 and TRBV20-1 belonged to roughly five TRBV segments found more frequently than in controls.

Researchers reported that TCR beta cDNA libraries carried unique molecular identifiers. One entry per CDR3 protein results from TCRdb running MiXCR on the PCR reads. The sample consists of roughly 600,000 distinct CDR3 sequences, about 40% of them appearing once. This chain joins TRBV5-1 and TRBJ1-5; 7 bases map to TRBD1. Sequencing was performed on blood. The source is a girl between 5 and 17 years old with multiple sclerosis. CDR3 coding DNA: TGCGCCAGCAGCTTGACAGGGGCGAATAGCAATCAGCCCCAGCATTTT. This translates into CASSLTGANSNQPQHF.